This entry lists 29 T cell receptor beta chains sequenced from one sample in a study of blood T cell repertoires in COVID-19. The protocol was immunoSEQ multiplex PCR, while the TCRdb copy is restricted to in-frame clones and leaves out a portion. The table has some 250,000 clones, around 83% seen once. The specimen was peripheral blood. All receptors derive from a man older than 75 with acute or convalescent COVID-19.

This chain's CDR3 is CASRSPNQPQHF. DNA of the CDR3: TGTGCCAGCAGGTCCCCGAATCAGCCCCAGCATTTT. V usage is TRBV25-1 and J usage is TRBJ1-5; no firm D call. The CDR3 loop spans 12 amino acids. The germline V gene encodes CDR1 MGHDK and CDR2 SYGVNS. V was shortened by 6 bases and J by 4 bases, with 7 bases between the two germline ends. Together with reference TRBV25-1 and TRBJ1-5, the CDR3 gives the full variable domain: EADIYQTPRYLVIGTGKKITLECSQTMGHDKMYWYQQDPGMELHLIHYSYGVNSTEKGDLSSESTVSRIRTEHFPLTLESARPSHTSQYLCASRSPNQPQHFGDGTRLSIL.

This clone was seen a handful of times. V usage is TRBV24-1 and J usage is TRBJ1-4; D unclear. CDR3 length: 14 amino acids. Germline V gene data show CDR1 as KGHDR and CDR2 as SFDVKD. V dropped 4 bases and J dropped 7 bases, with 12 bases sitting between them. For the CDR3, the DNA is TGTGCCACCAGTGACAGAGGTATCGGTGAAAAACTGTTTTTT. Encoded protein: CATSDRGIGEKLFF.

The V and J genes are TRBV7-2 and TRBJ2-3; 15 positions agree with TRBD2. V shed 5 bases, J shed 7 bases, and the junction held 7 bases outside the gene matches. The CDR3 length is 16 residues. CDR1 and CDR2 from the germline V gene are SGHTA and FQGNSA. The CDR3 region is CASSPRTSGGGNTQYF. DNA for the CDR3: TGTGCCAGCAGCCCACGGACTAGCGGGGGGGGGAATACGCAGTATTTT.

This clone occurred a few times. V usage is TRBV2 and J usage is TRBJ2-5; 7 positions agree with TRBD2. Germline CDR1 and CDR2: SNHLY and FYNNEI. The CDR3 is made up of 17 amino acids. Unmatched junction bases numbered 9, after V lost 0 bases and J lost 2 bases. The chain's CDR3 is CASSEASGIGGQETQYF. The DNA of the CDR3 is TGTGCCAGCAGTGAAGCGTCAGGGATCGGGGGGCAAGAGACCCAGTACTTC.

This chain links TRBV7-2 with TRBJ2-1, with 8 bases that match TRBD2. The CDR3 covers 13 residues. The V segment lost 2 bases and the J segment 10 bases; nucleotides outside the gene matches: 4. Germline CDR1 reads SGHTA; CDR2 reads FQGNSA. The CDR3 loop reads CASSLPGRDEQFF. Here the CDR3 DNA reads TGTGCCAGCAGCTTACCCGGGAGGGACGAGCAGTTCTTC.

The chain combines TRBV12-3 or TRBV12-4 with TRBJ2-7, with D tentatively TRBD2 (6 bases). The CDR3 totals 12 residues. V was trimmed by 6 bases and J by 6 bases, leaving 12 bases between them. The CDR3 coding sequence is TGTGCCAGCAGACCCCTGGGAGGCGAGCAGTACTTC. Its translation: CASRPLGGEQYF.

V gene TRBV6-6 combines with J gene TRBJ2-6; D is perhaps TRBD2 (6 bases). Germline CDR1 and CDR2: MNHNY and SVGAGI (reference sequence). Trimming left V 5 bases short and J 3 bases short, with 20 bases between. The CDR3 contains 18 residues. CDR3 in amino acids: CASSGSGGGTVGANVLTF. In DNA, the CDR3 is TGTGCCAGCAGTGGATCCGGTGGAGGGACTGTTGGGGCCAACGTCCTGACTTTC.

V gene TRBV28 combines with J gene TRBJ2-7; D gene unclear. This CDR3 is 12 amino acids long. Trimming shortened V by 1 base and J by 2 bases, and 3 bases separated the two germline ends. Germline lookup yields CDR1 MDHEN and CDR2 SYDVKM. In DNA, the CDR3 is TGTGCCAGCAGTTTATTAGCCTACGAGCAGTACTTC. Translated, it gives CASSLLAYEQYF.

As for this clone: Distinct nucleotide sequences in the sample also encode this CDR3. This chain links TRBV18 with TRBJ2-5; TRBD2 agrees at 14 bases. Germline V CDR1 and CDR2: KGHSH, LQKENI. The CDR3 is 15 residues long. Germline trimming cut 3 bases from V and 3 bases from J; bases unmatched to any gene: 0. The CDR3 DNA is TGTGCCAGCTCACCGGGACTAGCGGGAGAAGAGACCCAGTACTTC. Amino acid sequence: CASSPGLAGEETQYF.

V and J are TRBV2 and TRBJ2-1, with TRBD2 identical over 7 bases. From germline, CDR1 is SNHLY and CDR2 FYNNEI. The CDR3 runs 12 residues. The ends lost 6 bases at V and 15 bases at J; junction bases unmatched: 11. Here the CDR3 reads CASRPTSLGPFF. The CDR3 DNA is TGTGCCAGCAGGCCGACTAGCTTAGGTCCGTTCTTC.

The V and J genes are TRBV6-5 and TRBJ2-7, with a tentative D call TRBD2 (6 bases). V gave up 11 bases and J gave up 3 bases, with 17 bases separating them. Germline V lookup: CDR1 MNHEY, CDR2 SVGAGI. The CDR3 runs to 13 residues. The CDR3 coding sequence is TGTGCCGGCGGTTGGACGGGAGTCTACGAGCAGTACTTC. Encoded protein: CAGGWTGVYEQYF.

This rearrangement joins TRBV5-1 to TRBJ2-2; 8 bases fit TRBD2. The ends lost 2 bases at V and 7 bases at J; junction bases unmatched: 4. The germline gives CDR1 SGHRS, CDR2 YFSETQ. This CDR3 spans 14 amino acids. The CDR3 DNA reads TGCGCCAGCAGCTTCGGGAGGGCCGACGGGGAGCTGTTTTTT. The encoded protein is CASSFGRADGELFF.

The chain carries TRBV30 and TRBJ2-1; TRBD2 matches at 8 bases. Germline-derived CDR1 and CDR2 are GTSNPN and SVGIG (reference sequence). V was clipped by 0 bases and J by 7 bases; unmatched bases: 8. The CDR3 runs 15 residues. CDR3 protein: CAWSVRGGLGNEQFF. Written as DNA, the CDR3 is TGTGCCTGGAGTGTCCGGGGGGGGCTGGGGAATGAGCAGTTCTTC. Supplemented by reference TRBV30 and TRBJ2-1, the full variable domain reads SQTIHQWPATLVQPVGSPLSLECTVEGTSNPNLYWYRQAAGRGLQLLFYSVGIGQISSEVPQNLSASRPQDRQFILSSKKLLLSDSGFYLCAWSVRGGLGNEQFFGPGTRLTVL.

The CDR3 bases are TGTGCCACCAGCAGAGATCTAGCGGGGAGACAAGAGACCCAGTACTTC. It codes for CATSRDLAGRQETQYF. The V call is TRBV15, the J call TRBJ2-5; 9 bases fit TRBD2. This CDR3 comprises 16 residues. The trim removed 0 bases at V and 2 bases at J, leaving 4 bases unmatched. Looked up from germline, CDR1 is LNHNV and CDR2 is YYDKDF (reference sequence).

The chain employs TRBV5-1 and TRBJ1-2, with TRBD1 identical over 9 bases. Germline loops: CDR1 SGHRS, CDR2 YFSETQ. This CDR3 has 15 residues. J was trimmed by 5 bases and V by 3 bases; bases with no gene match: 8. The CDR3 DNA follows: TGCGCCAGCAGCTCCTGGGACAGGGAGGGGTATGGCTACACCTTC. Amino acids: CASSSWDREGYGYTF. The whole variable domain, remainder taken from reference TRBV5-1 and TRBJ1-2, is KAGVTQTPRYLIKTRGQQVTLSCSPISGHRSVSWYQQTPGQGLQFLFEYFSETQRNKGNFPGRFSGRQFSNSRSEMNVSTLELGDSALYLCASSSWDREGYGYTFGSGTRLTVV.

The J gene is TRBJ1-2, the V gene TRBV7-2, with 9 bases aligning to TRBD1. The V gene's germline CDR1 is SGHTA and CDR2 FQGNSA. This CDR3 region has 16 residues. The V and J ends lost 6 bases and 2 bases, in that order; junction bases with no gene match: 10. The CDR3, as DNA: TGTGCCAGCAGTGACACGGCCGGACAGGGGAACTATGGCTACACCTTC. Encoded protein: CASSDTAGQGNYGYTF.

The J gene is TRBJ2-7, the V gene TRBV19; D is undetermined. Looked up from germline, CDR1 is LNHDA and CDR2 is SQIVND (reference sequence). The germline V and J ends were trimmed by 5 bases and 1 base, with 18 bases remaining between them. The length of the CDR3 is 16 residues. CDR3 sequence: CASSVYYTSSSYEQYF. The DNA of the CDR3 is TGTGCCAGTAGTGTATACTACACTTCCTCGTCCTACGAGCAGTACTTC.

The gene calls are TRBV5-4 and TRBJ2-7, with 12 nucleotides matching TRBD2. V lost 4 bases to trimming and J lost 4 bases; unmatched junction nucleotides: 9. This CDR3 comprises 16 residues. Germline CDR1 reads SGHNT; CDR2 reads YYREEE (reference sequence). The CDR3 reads CASSVTMTSGRYEQYF. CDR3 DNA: TGTGCCAGCAGCGTGACGATGACTAGCGGGAGATACGAGCAGTACTTC.

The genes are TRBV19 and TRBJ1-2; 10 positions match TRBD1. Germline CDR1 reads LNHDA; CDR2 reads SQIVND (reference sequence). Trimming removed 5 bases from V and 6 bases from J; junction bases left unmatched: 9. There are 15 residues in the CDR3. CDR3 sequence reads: CASSLLGQGWDGYTF. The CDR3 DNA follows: TGTGCCAGTAGTCTACTGGGACAGGGGTGGGATGGCTACACCTTC. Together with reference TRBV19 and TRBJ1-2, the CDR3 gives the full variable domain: DGGITQSPKYLFRKEGQNVTLSCEQNLNHDAMYWYRQDPGQGLRLIYYSQIVNDFQKGDIAEGYSVSREKKESFPLTVTSAQKNPTAFYLCASSLLGQGWDGYTFGSGTRLTVV.

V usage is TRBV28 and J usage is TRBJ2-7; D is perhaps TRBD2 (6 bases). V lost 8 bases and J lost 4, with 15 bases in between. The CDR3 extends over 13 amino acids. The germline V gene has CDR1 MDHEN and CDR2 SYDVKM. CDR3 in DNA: TGTGCCAGCTGTAGGACACTAGCTTACGAGCAGTACTTC. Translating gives CASCRTLAYEQYF.

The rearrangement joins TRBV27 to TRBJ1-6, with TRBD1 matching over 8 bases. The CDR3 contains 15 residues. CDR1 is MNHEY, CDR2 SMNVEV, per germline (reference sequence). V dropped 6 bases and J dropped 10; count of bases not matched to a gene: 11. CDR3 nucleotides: TGTGCCAGCAGGAAACAGGGGGAGGTGAGGTCACCCCTCCACTTT. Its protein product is CASRKQGEVRSPLHF.

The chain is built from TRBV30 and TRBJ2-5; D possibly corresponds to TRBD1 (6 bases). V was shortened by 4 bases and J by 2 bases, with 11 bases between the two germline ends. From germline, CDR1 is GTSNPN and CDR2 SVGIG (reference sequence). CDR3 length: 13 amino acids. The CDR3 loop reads CAWNEDSQETQYF. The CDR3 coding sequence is TGTGCCTGGAATGAGGACAGTCAAGAGACCCAGTACTTC.

The CDR3, as DNA: TGTGCCAGCTGCCGGCAGGGGGCAGTGAACACTGAAGCTTTCTTT. Translating gives CASCRQGAVNTEAFF. The chain links TRBV18 to TRBJ1-1, with 8 bases that match TRBD1. V dropped 7 bases and J dropped 0; count of bases not matched to a gene: 7. There are 15 residues in the CDR3. CDR1 and CDR2 from the germline V gene are KGHSH and LQKENI.

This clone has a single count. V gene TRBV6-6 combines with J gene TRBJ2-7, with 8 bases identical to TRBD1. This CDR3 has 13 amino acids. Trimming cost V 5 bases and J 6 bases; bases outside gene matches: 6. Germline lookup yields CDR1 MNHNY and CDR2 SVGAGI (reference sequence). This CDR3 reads CASSPRQGREQYF. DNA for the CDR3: TGTGCCAGCAGTCCAAGACAGGGGCGCGAGCAGTACTTC.

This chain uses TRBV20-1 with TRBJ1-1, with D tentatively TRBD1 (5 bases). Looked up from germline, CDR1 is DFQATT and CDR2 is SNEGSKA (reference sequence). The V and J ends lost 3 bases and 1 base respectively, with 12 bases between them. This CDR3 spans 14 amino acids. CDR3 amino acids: CSASGGEKNTEAFF. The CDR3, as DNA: TGCAGTGCTAGTGGGGGGGAAAAGAACACTGAAGCTTTCTTT.

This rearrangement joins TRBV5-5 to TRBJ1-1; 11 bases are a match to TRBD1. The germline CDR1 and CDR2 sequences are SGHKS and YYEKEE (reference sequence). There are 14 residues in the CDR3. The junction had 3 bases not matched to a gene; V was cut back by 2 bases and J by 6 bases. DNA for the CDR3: TGTGCCAGCAGCTTACCGGGACAGGGGGCTGAAGCTTTCTTT. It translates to CASSLPGQGAEAFF.

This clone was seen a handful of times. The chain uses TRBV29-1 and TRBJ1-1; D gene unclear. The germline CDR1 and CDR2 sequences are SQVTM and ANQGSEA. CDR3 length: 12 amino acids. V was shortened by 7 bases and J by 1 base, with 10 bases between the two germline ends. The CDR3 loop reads CSGARANTEAFF. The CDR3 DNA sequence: TGCAGCGGGGCCAGAGCGAACACTGAAGCTTTCTTT.

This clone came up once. This CDR3 is CASSYSRGAYEQYF. The CDR3 DNA follows: TGTGCCAGCAGTTACTCGCGCGGGGCCTACGAGCAGTACTTC. The chain is built from TRBV6-5 and TRBJ2-7; D may be TRBD2 (6 bases). V was pared by 0 bases and J by 2 bases, with 8 bases between. CDR1 is MNHEY and CDR2 is SVGAGI in the germline V gene. This CDR3 region has 14 residues.

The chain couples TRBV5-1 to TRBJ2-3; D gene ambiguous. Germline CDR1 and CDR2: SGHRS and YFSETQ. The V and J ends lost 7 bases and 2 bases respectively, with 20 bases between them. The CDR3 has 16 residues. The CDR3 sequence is CASRRSATSPTDTQYF. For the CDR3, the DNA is TGCGCCAGCCGGAGATCGGCGACCAGCCCCACAGATACGCAGTATTTT.